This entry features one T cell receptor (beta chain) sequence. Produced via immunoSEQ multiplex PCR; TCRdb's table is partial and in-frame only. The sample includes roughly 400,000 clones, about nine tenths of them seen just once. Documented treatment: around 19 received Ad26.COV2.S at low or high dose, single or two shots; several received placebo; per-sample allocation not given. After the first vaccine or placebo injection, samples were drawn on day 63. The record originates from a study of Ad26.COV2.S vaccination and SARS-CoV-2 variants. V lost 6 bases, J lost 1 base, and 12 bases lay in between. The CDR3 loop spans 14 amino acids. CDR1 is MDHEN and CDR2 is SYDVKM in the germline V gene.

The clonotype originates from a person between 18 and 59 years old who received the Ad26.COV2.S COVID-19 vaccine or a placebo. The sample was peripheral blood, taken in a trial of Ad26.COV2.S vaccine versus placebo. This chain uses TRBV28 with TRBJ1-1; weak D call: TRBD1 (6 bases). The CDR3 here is CASSTGTTNTEAFF. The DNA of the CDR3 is TGTGCCAGCAGCACCGGGACAACGAACACTGAAGCTTTCTTT.